This T cell receptor beta chain was found in a study of T cell responses to AZD1222 COVID-19 vaccine. Study details: Second-dose schedules of about 4 or about 12 weeks were combined.

Concerning this clone itself: The antigen is not known.

Sequencing was performed with immunoSEQ multiplex PCR; in TCRdb, only in-frame clones are kept and a portion is missing. The repertoire holds around 100,000 clones, with about nine tenths as singletons. Whole-study results and caveats: Baseline serostatus was positive in only six AZD1222 recipients. A mostly white British donor set with more females was recruited, and clonal diversity was possibly underestimated.

Here the sequenced sample was peripheral blood, taken on day 0 of AZD1222 vaccination. This clonotype was sampled from an adult in good health.

In DNA form, the CDR3 reads TGTGCCAGCGAAACGGGGGCAGACAATGAGCAGTTCTTC. Amino acid sequence: CASETGADNEQFF. The gene calls are TRBV9 and TRBJ2-1; D assignment may be TRBD1 or TRBD2 (6 bases each). Germline lookup yields CDR1 SGDLS and CDR2 YYNGEE. V was pared by 7 bases and J by 5 bases, with 13 bases between. CDR3 length equals 13 residues. The whole variable domain, remainder taken from reference TRBV9 and TRBJ2-1, is DSGVTQTPKHLITATGQRVTLRCSPRSGDLSVYWYQQSLDQGLQFLIQYYNGEERAKGNILERFSAQQFPDLHSELNLSSLELGDSALYFCASETGADNEQFFGPGTRLTVL.